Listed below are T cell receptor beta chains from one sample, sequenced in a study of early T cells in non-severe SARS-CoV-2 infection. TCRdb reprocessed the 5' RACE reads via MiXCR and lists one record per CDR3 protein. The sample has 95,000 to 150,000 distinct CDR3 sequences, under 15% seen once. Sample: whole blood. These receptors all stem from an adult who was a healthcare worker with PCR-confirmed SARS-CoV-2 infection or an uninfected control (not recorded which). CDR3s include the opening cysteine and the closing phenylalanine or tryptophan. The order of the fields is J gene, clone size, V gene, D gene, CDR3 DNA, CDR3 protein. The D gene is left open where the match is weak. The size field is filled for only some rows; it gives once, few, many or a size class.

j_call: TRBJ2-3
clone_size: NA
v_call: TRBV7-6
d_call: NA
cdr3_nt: TGTGCCAGCAGCTTATCGCCGGTGCAAGGGCAGTATTTT
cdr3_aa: CASSLSPVQGQYF

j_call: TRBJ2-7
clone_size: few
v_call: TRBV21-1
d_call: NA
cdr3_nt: TGTGCCAGCCAAGGAGCGGTCCCCTACGAGCAGTACTTC
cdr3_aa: CASQGAVPYEQYF

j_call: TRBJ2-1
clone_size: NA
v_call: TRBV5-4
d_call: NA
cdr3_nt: TGTGCCAGCAGCTCCTTAAGTGAGCATGAGCAGTTCTTC
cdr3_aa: CASSSLSEHEQFF

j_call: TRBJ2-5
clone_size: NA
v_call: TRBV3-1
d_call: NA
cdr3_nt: TGTGCCAGCAGCCATCGTCCCTCCCCCGGGGAGACCCAGTACTTC
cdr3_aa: CASSHRPSPGETQYF

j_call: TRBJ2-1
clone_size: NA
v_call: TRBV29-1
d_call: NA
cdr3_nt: TGCAGCGTGCGGGACACGATACACCATGAGCAGTTCTTC
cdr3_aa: CSVRDTIHHEQFF

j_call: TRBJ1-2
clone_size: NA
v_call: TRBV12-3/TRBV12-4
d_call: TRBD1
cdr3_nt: TGTGCCAGCAGTCTACAGGGGGCTGACGGCTACACCTTC
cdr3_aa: CASSLQGADGYTF

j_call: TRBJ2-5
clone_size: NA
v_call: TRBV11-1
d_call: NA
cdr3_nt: TGTGCCAGCAGCTCCACAGTTGCGGAGACCCAGTACTTC
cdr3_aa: CASSSTVAETQYF

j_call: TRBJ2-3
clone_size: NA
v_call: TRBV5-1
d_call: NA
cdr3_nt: TGCGCCAGCAGCTTGGCCCGACAGAGCACAGATACGCAGTATTTT
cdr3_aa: CASSLARQSTDTQYF

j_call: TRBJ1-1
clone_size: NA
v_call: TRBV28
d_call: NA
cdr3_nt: TGTGCCAGCAGGTCCACAATATGGGGTATGAACACTGAAGCTTTCTTT
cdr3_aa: CASRSTIWGMNTEAFF

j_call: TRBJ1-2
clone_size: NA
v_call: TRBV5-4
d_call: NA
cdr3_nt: TGTGCCAGCAGCTTGGTAGGATATGGCTACACCTTC
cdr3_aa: CASSLVGYGYTF

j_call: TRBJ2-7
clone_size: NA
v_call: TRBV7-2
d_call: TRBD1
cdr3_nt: TGTGCCAGCAGTTCGACAGGGCTTAGCTCCTACGAGCAGTACTTC
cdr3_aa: CASSSTGLSSYEQYF

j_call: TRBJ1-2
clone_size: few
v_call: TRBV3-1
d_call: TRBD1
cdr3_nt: TGTGCCAGCAGCCCCGGGCAGGGGGGGAAGGTTGGCTACACCTTC
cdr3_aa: CASSPGQGGKVGYTF

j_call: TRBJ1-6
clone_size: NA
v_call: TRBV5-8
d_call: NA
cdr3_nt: TGTGCCAGCAGCTTGTCTCCTAATTCACCCCTCCACTTT
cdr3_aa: CASSLSPNSPLHF

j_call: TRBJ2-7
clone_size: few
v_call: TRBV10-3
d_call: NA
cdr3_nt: TGTGCCACTACGGACAGTAACGAGCAGTACTTC
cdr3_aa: CATTDSNEQYF

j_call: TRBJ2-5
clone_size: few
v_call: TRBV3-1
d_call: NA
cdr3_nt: TGTGCCAGCAGCCAAGATCCCCGGGAGAAAGAGACCCAGTACTTC
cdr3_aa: CASSQDPREKETQYF

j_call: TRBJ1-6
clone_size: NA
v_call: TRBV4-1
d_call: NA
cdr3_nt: TGCGCCAGCAGCCCCGGCCTGGGCAATTCACCCCTCCACTTT
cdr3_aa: CASSPGLGNSPLHF

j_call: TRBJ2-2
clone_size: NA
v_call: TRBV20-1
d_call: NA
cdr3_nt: TGCAGTGCTAGACAGGGCAGGGGGAACACCGGGGAGCTGTTTTTT
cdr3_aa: CSARQGRGNTGELFF

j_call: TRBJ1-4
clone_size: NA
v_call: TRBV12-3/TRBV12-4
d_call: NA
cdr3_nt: TGTGCCAGCAGTCTCCGGGGGCGGAGTAATGAAAAACTGTTTTTT
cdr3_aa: CASSLRGRSNEKLFF

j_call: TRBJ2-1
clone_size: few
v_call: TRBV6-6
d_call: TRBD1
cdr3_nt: TGTGCCAGCAGTTACTCGAGAGCCACCGGGACAGGGTTGATCAATGAGCAGTTCTTC
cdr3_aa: CASSYSRATGTGLINEQFF

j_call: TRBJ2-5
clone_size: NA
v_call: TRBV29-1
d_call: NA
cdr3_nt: TGCAGCGTTCCCGTTTTGGGGGCTGAGACCCAGTACTTC
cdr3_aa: CSVPVLGAETQYF

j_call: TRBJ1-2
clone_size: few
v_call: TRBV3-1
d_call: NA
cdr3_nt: TGTGCCAGCAGCCCCCTCCGTGGGGGTAGTGGCTACACCTTC
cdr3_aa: CASSPLRGGSGYTF

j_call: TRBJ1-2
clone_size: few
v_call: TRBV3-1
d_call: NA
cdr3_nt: TGTGCCAGCAGCCAAGATGCACGGAAGGCCTATGGCTACACCTTC
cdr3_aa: CASSQDARKAYGYTF

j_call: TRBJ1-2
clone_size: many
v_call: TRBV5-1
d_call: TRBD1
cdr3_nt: TGCGCCAGCAGCAACGGACAGGCGGATGGCTACACCTTC
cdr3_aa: CASSNGQADGYTF

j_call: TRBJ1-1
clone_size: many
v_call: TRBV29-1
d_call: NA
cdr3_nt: TGCAGCATTAGCCCCCATGGACAGCTGAACACTGAAGCTTTCTTT
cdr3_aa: CSISPHGQLNTEAFF

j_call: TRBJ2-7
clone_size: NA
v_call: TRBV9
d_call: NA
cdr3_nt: TGTGCCAGCAGTGAAGGGGGAGGCGAGCAGTACTTC
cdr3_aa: CASSEGGGEQYF

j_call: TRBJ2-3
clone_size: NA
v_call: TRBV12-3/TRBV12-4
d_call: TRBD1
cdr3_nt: TGTGCCAGCAGGGCGACAGGGGGATTTGCAGATACGCAGTATTTT
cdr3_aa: CASRATGGFADTQYF

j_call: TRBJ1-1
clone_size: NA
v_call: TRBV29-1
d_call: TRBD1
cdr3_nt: TGCAGCGTTGAAGGACAGGGTAGGACTGAAGCTTTCTTT
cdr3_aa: CSVEGQGRTEAFF